The rows below give T cell receptor beta chains drawn from one sample of a study of memory CD4+ T cells and cytomegalovirus serostatus. Profiled with immunoSEQ multiplex PCR; TCRdb holds only in-frame clones, not every one. The repertoire holds fewer than 35,000 clones, about three quarters seen once, with 0.85% to 1.1% in the top ten. The sample taken for sequencing was memory CD4+ T cells from blood. Receptor source: an adult in good health and CMV-seronegative. Each CDR3 is given without its conserved first and last residue.

>TRBJ2-3|TRBV14
ASSHLSGGFTDTQY
>TRBJ2-2|TRBV5-1
ASSYGQTNTGELF
>TRBJ2-6|TRBV5-1
ASSLALISGANVLT
>TRBJ2-7|TRBV19
ASSPQTGGSKSSYEQY
>TRBJ1-1|TRBV11-2
ASSLDGQIGGTEAF
>TRBJ1-3|TRBV5-6
ASSYALQGPGNTIY
>TRBJ1-2|TRBV6-1
ASSEAIRQRDYGYT
>TRBJ1-2|TRBV28
ASLWTGYGYT
>TRBJ1-4|TRBV29-1
SVKEGGQANEKLF
>TRBJ1-4|TRBV7-9
ASSQGRQNGEKLF
>TRBJ2-1|TRBV11-2
ASIQRGREGPEQF
>TRBJ2-6|TRBV27
ASSRRTATNSGANVLT
>TRBJ2-7|TRBV10-3
AIRAGTGVHEQY
>TRBJ2-4|TRBV18
ASSPDRLQSKNIQY
>TRBJ2-3|TRBV5-1
ASSSATSGPSTDTQY
>TRBJ2-7|TRBV10-1
ASSRGTSGNYYEQY
>TRBJ1-5|TRBV11-2
ASSLNQGMSNQPQH
>TRBJ2-2|TRBV6-5
ASSYSITGQGGELF
>TRBJ1-5|TRBV19
ASGGQGANQPQH
>TRBJ2-3|TRBV4-1
ASSPGTAQTNTQY
>TRBJ2-5|TRBV28
ASRGQAPQETQY
>TRBJ1-4|TRBV7-2
ASSLNQGSGEKLF
>TRBJ1-6|TRBV6-5
ASSLQGAAPLH
>TRBJ2-7|TRBV27
ASSLRQVGYEQY
>TRBJ2-3|TRBV10-2
ASRSSTDTQY
>TRBJ2-1|TRBV7-3
ASSPGLAYNEQF
>TRBJ1-2|TRBV7-2
ASSSPGTGIGYT
>TRBJ2-7|TRBV14
ASSSTVEVIYEQY
>TRBJ2-1|TRBV6-5
ASSQDVSSYNEQF
>TRBJ2-5|TRBV27
ASSDRGGVETQY
>TRBJ2-6|TRBV4-3
ASSYAPSASGANVLT
>TRBJ2-5|TRBV4-1
ASSQPASGKETQY
>TRBJ2-5|TRBV18
ASSPSNVGETQY
>TRBJ2-7|TRBV27
ASSLLMDRAYEQY
>TRBJ1-5|TRBV2
ASRDRGGQPQH
>TRBJ1-4|TRBV13
ASSPSYVVGQGVGIEKLF
>TRBJ1-5|TRBV7-7
ASSLGGRHNQPQH
>TRBJ1-2|TRBV27
ASSTRQGTNYGYT
>TRBJ1-3|TRBV4-1
ASSPPQTGRGNTIY
>TRBJ2-7|TRBV6-5
ASSYGQGAFYEQY
>TRBJ1-5|TRBV5-4
ASSLDLSNQPQH
>TRBJ1-1|TRBV11-2
ASSLYPRRTEAF
>TRBJ1-5|TRBV6-1
ASSEKRNQPQH
>TRBJ2-1|TRBV10-1
ASSAPGSDEQF
>TRBJ2-5|TRBV6-5
ASKWRGLPEETQY
>TRBJ2-5|TRBV7-8
ASSRRTGEETQY
>TRBJ2-3|TRBV7-3
ASSRRSVSDTQY
>TRBJ1-2|TRBV10-3
AISGRQGALGYT
>TRBJ2-1|TRBV9
ASSVDNEQF
>TRBJ1-5|TRBV5-1
ASSPDRGGNQPQH
>-|TRBV7-2
ASSLGLAGTYEQY
>TRBJ2-1|TRBV19
ASTLTSGREVKQF